This entry lists 14 T cell receptor beta chains sequenced from one sample in a study of T cell responses to AZD1222 COVID-19 vaccine. Some clones are missing from TCRdb's copy, which holds only in-frame ones; the method was immunoSEQ multiplex PCR. The sample lists tens of thousands of clones, about 90% seen once, with roughly two fifths in the top ten. Sequences were derived from peripheral blood, sampled 28 days after the second AZD1222 dose. Every receptor here comes from an adult who received the AZD1222 COVID-19 vaccine.

This chain uses TRBV11-2 with TRBJ1-2; D possibly corresponds to TRBD1 (5 bases). Trimming removed 0 bases from V and 5 bases from J, with 16 bases in between. Germline lookup yields CDR1 SGHAT and CDR2 FQNNGV. The CDR3 length is 16 residues. CDR3 in amino acids: CASSLDLPGTIYGYTF. In DNA, the CDR3 is TGTGCCAGCAGCTTAGATCTCCCAGGGACTATATATGGCTACACCTTC.

The CDR3 protein is CASSSGAGGSLNTGELFF. In DNA form, the CDR3 reads TGCGCCAGCAGCTCGGGGGCAGGGGGCTCCCTGAACACCGGGGAGCTGTTTTTT. The rearrangement links TRBV5-1 to TRBJ2-2, with 8 nucleotides matching TRBD1. J was trimmed by 1 base and V by 3 bases; bases with no gene match: 11. CDR1 SGHRS and CDR2 YFSETQ come from the germline V gene. There are 18 residues in the CDR3.

V is TRBV7-2 and J is TRBJ2-7; D remains ambiguous. The length of the CDR3 is 14 residues. Trimming pared 0 bases from V and 1 base from J, leaving 7 bases between. Germline lookup yields CDR1 SGHTA and CDR2 FQGNSA. The CDR3 coding sequence is TGTGCCAGCAGCTTAGCCGCGGCTTCCTACGAGCAGTACTTC. Translated: CASSLAAASYEQYF.

CDR3 coding DNA: TGCGCCAGCAGCGCAGGACAGGGGCTAGGGTACACCTTC. It encodes CASSAGQGLGYTF. The chain carries TRBV5-1 and TRBJ1-2, with TRBD1 identical over 9 bases. V trimming: 4 bases; J trimming: 11 bases; junction bases outside the gene matches: 9. CDR1 and CDR2 (germline): SGHRS, YFSETQ. The CDR3 is made up of 13 amino acids.

The chain recombines TRBV30 with TRBJ1-5, with D possibly TRBD1 on 5 matching bases. The germline V gene encodes CDR1 GTSNPN and CDR2 SVGIG (reference sequence). V was clipped by 0 bases and J by 6 bases, with 12 bases between them. The CDR3 totals 14 residues. The chain's CDR3 is CAWSVRGNGQPQHF. The DNA for the CDR3 is TGTGCCTGGAGTGTACGGGGGAATGGTCAGCCCCAGCATTTT.

V is TRBV6-5 and J is TRBJ1-6, with unresolved D. The CDR3 extends over 15 amino acids. From germline, CDR1 is MNHEY and CDR2 SVGAGI. V was cut by 10 bases and J by 4 bases, with 17 bases left in between. The CDR3 DNA reads TGTGCCACCGACCGGGTTGGACTTTATAATTCACCCCTCCACTTT. This encodes CATDRVGLYNSPLHF.

This clone was found once. The chain joins TRBV9 to TRBJ1-2; 7 bases fit TRBD1. Germline assignment: CDR1 SGDLS and CDR2 YYNGEE. The CDR3 has 13 amino acids. The junction had 2 bases not matched to a gene; V was cut back by 3 bases and J by 3 bases. Written as DNA, the CDR3 is TGTGCCAGCAGCGAGGGGACAGACTATGGCTACACCTTC. Its protein product is CASSEGTDYGYTF.

The CDR3 nucleotides read TGTGCCAGCAGCTTTGGACAGGGGTCGAATGGCTACACCTTC. Protein: CASSFGQGSNGYTF. The V gene is TRBV7-2, the J gene TRBJ1-2, with TRBD1 matching 9 bases. Looked up from germline, CDR1 is SGHTA and CDR2 is FQGNSA. This CDR3 has 14 residues. J gave up 6 bases and V 3 bases, and 5 bases lay outside the gene matches.

This chain joins TRBV4-1 and TRBJ2-7, with TRBD1 identical over 8 bases. The CDR3 is 14 amino acids. Trimming cost V 4 bases and J 3 bases; bases outside gene matches: 5. Germline V CDR1 and CDR2: MGHRA, YSYEKL. CDR3 in amino acids: CASSLDRGFYEQYF. The CDR3 DNA sequence: TGCGCCAGCAGCCTCGACAGGGGTTTCTACGAGCAGTACTTC.

DNA of the CDR3: TGTGCCAGTAGTCCACAGGTGAGGGAGACCCAGTACTTC. Its protein product is CASSPQVRETQYF. The chain is built from TRBV19 and TRBJ2-5, with a weak D call TRBD1 (5 bases). V lost 5 bases, J lost 5 bases, and 12 bases lay in between. In germline, CDR1 is LNHDA, CDR2 SQIVND (reference sequence). The CDR3 is 13 residues long.

The chain joins TRBV6-5 to TRBJ1-4; D gene unclear. The V end lost 0 bases, the J end lost 2 bases, and 7 bases lay between the germline ends. The CDR3 sequence is 15 residues long. Germline values: CDR1 MNHEY, CDR2 SVGAGI. CDR3 in amino acids: CASSYSGKTNEKLFF. For the CDR3, the DNA is TGTGCCAGCAGTTACTCGGGCAAGACTAATGAAAAACTGTTTTTT.

The genes are TRBV15 and TRBJ2-6; D unclear. V dropped 1 base and J dropped 0 bases, with 4 bases sitting between them. There are 15 residues in the CDR3. Germline lookup yields CDR1 LNHNV and CDR2 YYDKDF (reference sequence). The chain's CDR3 is CATSRGGSGANVLTF. The CDR3 DNA is TGTGCCACCAGCAGAGGAGGCTCTGGGGCCAACGTCCTGACTTTC.

J is TRBJ2-7 and V is TRBV4-3, with unresolved D. Germline CDR1 LGHNA, CDR2 YSLEER. V dropped 0 bases and J dropped 2 bases, with 8 bases sitting between them. There are 14 residues in the CDR3. CDR3 sequence: CASSQDLGTYEQYF. CDR3 DNA sequence: TGCGCCAGCAGCCAAGATCTGGGCACCTACGAGCAGTACTTC.

The chain uses TRBV2 and TRBJ2-2; 9 bases are shared with TRBD1. From germline, CDR1 is SNHLY and CDR2 FYNNEI. Trimming at V came to 8 bases and at J to 4 bases, leaving 8 bases not matched to a gene. The CDR3 totals 15 residues. The DNA for the CDR3 is TGTGCCAGCTCTCGGACAGGGGAATCCACCGGGGAGCTGTTTTTT. Translated: CASSRTGESTGELFF.